The 12 T cell receptor beta chains given below trace back to one sample, sequenced in a study of blood T cell repertoires in COVID-19. The protocol was immunoSEQ multiplex PCR, while the TCRdb copy is restricted to in-frame clones and leaves out a portion. Of some 110,000 clones listed, 60% to 85% are singletons. The sequencing input was peripheral blood. The source of these receptors is a man aged 70 or older with acute or convalescent COVID-19.

This chain uses TRBV4-2 with TRBJ1-2; maybe TRBD1 (6 bases). The germline gives CDR1 LGHNA, CDR2 YNFKEQ. The V end lost 1 base, the J end lost 7 bases, and 10 bases lay between the germline ends. This CDR3 contains 13 residues. The CDR3 DNA is TGTGCCAGCAGCCAAGTTACACAGGGTGGCTACACCTTC. This codes for CASSQVTQGGYTF.

Worth noting for this clone: The sample carries other DNA sequences with the same CDR3. The chain recombines TRBV5-1 with TRBJ2-6; no clear D. Germline-derived CDR1 and CDR2 are SGHRS and YFSETQ. This CDR3 comprises 14 residues. Trimming removed 3 bases from V and 1 base from J, with 5 bases in between. CDR3 sequence reads: CASSSSSGANVLTF. For the CDR3, the DNA is TGCGCCAGCAGCTCTAGTTCTGGGGCCAACGTCCTGACTTTC.

The genes are TRBV19 and TRBJ1-6; no clear D gene. V shed 11 bases and J shed 7 bases, with 21 bases lying between them. In germline, CDR1 is LNHDA, CDR2 SQIVND (reference sequence). This CDR3 is 15 amino acids long. This chain's CDR3 is CACKRAQTLNSPLHF. DNA of the CDR3: TGTGCCTGCAAGCGGGCCCAGACACTAAATTCACCCCTCCACTTT.

The chain combines TRBV4-3 with TRBJ1-4; TRBD1 matches 10 bases. This CDR3 region has 15 residues. Germline values: CDR1 LGHNA, CDR2 YSLEER. V was pared by 0 bases and J by 7 bases, with 2 bases of the junction left unmatched. The CDR3 bases are TGCGCCAGCAGCCAAGAAGGGACAGGGGCTGAAAAACTGTTTTTT. Translation: CASSQEGTGAEKLFF.

The chain carries TRBV18 and TRBJ2-2, with a weak D call TRBD1 (6 bases). CDR1 is KGHSH, CDR2 LQKENI, per germline. The CDR3 has 15 residues. Trimming stripped 2 bases from V and 4 bases from J, with 11 bases between. The DNA for the CDR3 is TGTGCCAGCTCACCAGGGGGCGGAAGCACCGGGGAGCTGTTTTTT. Residues: CASSPGGGSTGELFF.

The J gene is TRBJ2-1, the V gene TRBV7-2; 9 bases are a match to TRBD1. The CDR3 contains 15 residues. J was trimmed by 7 bases and V by 5 bases; bases with no gene match: 9. Per the germline V gene, CDR1 is SGHTA and CDR2 is FQGNSA. CDR3 loop: CASSKTGGVRNEQFF. In DNA form, the CDR3 reads TGTGCCAGCAGCAAAACAGGGGGCGTGAGGAATGAGCAGTTCTTC.

The rearrangement joins TRBV28 to TRBJ2-3; TRBD2 might be the D (5 bases). CDR3 size: 14 residues. V lost 8 bases, J lost 5 bases, and 17 bases lay in between. The V gene's germline CDR1 is MDHEN and CDR2 SYDVKM. CDR3 region: CASFPLASQDTQYF. CDR3 bases: TGTGCCAGCTTCCCCCTGGCTAGCCAAGATACGCAGTATTTT.

CDR3 sequence reads: CASSRDLGEKQFF. The DNA of the CDR3 is TGTGCCAGCAGTCGGGACTTGGGGGAAAAGCAGTTCTTC. This chain joins TRBV12-3 or TRBV12-4 and TRBJ2-1; weak D call: TRBD2 (6 bases). This CDR3 spans 13 amino acids. The germline V and J ends were trimmed by 5 bases and 11 bases, with 16 bases remaining between them.

The rearrangement uses TRBV11-2 and TRBJ2-1, with TRBD1 matching 9 bases. V trimming: 5 bases; J trimming: 8 bases; junction bases outside the gene matches: 10. The CDR3 loop spans 15 amino acids. Germline V lookup: CDR1 SGHAT, CDR2 FQNNGV. CDR3 in DNA: TGTGCCAGCAGCCCGGGACAGGGAGGATTGGATGAGCAGTTCTTC. This gives the protein CASSPGQGGLDEQFF.

The chain employs TRBV13 and TRBJ2-7; 8 bases fit TRBD1. The CDR3 has 14 amino acids. Germline V gene sequence: CDR1 PRHDT, CDR2 FYEKMQ (reference sequence). Trimming removed 5 bases from V and 6 bases from J; junction bases left unmatched: 9. The DNA for the CDR3 is TGTGCCAGCAGCCCAAGTCCCAGGGGGCGCGAGCAGTACTTC. Translating it yields CASSPSPRGREQYF.

The chain has TRBV9 and TRBJ1-3; 9 bases match TRBD1. This CDR3 has 18 residues. Germline lookup yields CDR1 SGDLS and CDR2 YYNGEE. The ends lost 0 bases at V and 4 bases at J; junction bases unmatched: 11. The CDR3 sequence: CASSVVATGGLGGNTIYF. The CDR3 DNA reads as TGTGCCAGCAGCGTAGTCGCTACAGGGGGCTTGGGAGGAAACACCATATATTTT.

This clone was seen only a few times. The chain uses TRBV11-2 and TRBJ2-7; 7 bases agree with TRBD1. Germline-derived CDR1 and CDR2 are SGHAT and FQNNGV. The V gene end was trimmed by 5 bases and the J gene end by 0 bases; junction bases not matched to a gene: 7. The CDR3 extends over 15 amino acids. CDR3 DNA: TGTGCCAGCAGCCTGACGGGACAGTTCTCCTACGAGCAGTACTTC. This gives the protein CASSLTGQFSYEQYF.